These T cell receptor beta chains were read from a single sample in a study of T cell repertoires in cytomegalovirus infection. From the reads, TCRdb called clonotypes with MiXCR, one entry per CDR3 protein. There are roughly 600,000 distinct CDR3 sequences in the sample; 20% to 25% occur only once, and roughly 8% lies in the top ten. Sequencing was performed on CD8+ T cells from PBMCs. These receptor sequences come from a human donor in good health (CMV status not recorded). Some clones in this sample may be carry-over from other donors' samples. CDR3s include the opening cysteine and the closing phenylalanine or tryptophan. The order of the fields is J gene, clone size, V gene, D gene, CDR3 DNA, CDR3 protein. D genes are given only for firm matches. Clone sizes are given selectively: once, few, many, or a class where the clone is expanded.

J gene: TRBJ2-3
clone size: few
V gene: TRBV7-9
D gene: NA
CDR3 DNA: TGTGCCAGCAGTCGAGTCTGGGACACACACAGATCGCAGTATTTT
CDR3 protein: CASSRVWDTHRSQYF

J gene: TRBJ2-1
clone size: few
V gene: TRBV29-1
D gene: NA
CDR3 DNA: TGCAGCGTTGAATTACGTAGCAACGATGAGCAGTTCTTC
CDR3 protein: CSVELRSNDEQFF

J gene: TRBJ1-2
clone size: NA
V gene: TRBV14
D gene: TRBD1
CDR3 DNA: TGTGCCAGCAGCCACGGACAGGGTAACTATGGCTACACCTTC
CDR3 protein: CASSHGQGNYGYTF

J gene: TRBJ1-5
clone size: NA
V gene: TRBV9
D gene: NA
CDR3 DNA: TGTGCCAGCAGCGTAGGCCCCGACCGACTGAATCAGCCCCAGCATTTT
CDR3 protein: CASSVGPDRLNQPQHF

J gene: TRBJ2-3
clone size: many
V gene: TRBV7-9
D gene: NA
CDR3 DNA: TGTGCCAGCAGCTTAGCTTCTAGCGGCACAGATACGCAGTATTTT
CDR3 protein: CASSLASSGTDTQYF

J gene: TRBJ2-1
clone size: NA
V gene: TRBV5-6
D gene: TRBD1
CDR3 DNA: TGTGCCAGCAGCTTAGAGGGGGCCGGTTTGGGTTGGGACAATGAGCAGTTCTTC
CDR3 protein: CASSLEGAGLGWDNEQFF

J gene: TRBJ1-1
clone size: NA
V gene: TRBV10-3
D gene: TRBD1
CDR3 DNA: TGTGCCATCAGCTTGACAGGGATGAACACTGAAGCTTTCTTT
CDR3 protein: CAISLTGMNTEAFF

J gene: TRBJ2-3
clone size: NA
V gene: TRBV28
D gene: NA
CDR3 DNA: TGTGCCAGCAGTTTATGGACCCTCGTGGGGAGCACAGATACGCAGTATTTT
CDR3 protein: CASSLWTLVGSTDTQYF

J gene: TRBJ2-1
clone size: NA
V gene: TRBV6-6
D gene: NA
CDR3 DNA: TGTGCCAGCAGTTACTTCGCGGCAGGGAACGAGAATGAGCAGTTCTTC
CDR3 protein: CASSYFAAGNENEQFF

J gene: TRBJ1-1
clone size: NA
V gene: TRBV20-1
D gene: NA
CDR3 DNA: TGCAGTGCTCAAGGACCCGAGGCTTTCTTT
CDR3 protein: CSAQGPEAFF

J gene: TRBJ1-2
clone size: few
V gene: TRBV4-1
D gene: NA
CDR3 DNA: TGCGCCAGCAGCCAAGTGATATCGCAGAACTATGGCTACACCTTC
CDR3 protein: CASSQVISQNYGYTF

J gene: TRBJ2-5
clone size: few
V gene: TRBV7-9
D gene: NA
CDR3 DNA: TGTGCCAGCAGCTTAGGGACCGCTCTGTACCAAGAGACCCAGTACTTC
CDR3 protein: CASSLGTALYQETQYF

J gene: TRBJ1-5
clone size: few
V gene: TRBV28
D gene: TRBD1
CDR3 DNA: TGTGCCAGCAGGAAACAGGGGGCCCTCTATAGCAATCAGCCCCAGCATTTT
CDR3 protein: CASRKQGALYSNQPQHF

J gene: TRBJ1-1
clone size: many
V gene: TRBV4-1
D gene: NA
CDR3 DNA: TGCGCCAGCAGCCAAGATTGGGCTGAAGCTTTCTTT
CDR3 protein: CASSQDWAEAFF

J gene: TRBJ2-1
clone size: few
V gene: TRBV29-1
D gene: TRBD2
CDR3 DNA: TGCAGCGTTGAAAAACTAGCGGGGGACCATGAGCAGTTCTTC
CDR3 protein: CSVEKLAGDHEQFF

J gene: TRBJ2-1
clone size: many
V gene: TRBV12-3/TRBV12-4
D gene: TRBD2
CDR3 DNA: TGTGCCAGCAATCTAGCGGGGAGCTCCTACAATGAGCAGTTCTTC
CDR3 protein: CASNLAGSSYNEQFF

J gene: TRBJ1-5
clone size: many
V gene: TRBV7-8
D gene: NA
CDR3 DNA: TGTGCCAGCAACCTGGAGATTAACAGGTTCCCCCAGCATTTT
CDR3 protein: CASNLEINRFPQHF

J gene: TRBJ1-2
clone size: many
V gene: TRBV29-1
D gene: NA
CDR3 DNA: TGCAGCGTTCCTGACAGAGCTAACTATGGCTACACCTTC
CDR3 protein: CSVPDRANYGYTF

J gene: TRBJ1-1
clone size: NA
V gene: TRBV29-1
D gene: NA
CDR3 DNA: TGCAGCGTTGAATACTATGGGCAGATCACTGAAGCTTTCTTT
CDR3 protein: CSVEYYGQITEAFF

J gene: TRBJ1-1
clone size: NA
V gene: TRBV6-6
D gene: NA
CDR3 DNA: TGTGCCACCATAAAAGGAGGGGGTGGGGAGGGGAACACTGAAGCTTTCTTT
CDR3 protein: CATIKGGGGEGNTEAFF

J gene: TRBJ2-1
clone size: few
V gene: TRBV5-1
D gene: TRBD2
CDR3 DNA: TGCGCCAGCAGCCAAACTAGCGGGGGTACCTCTGAGCAGTTCTTC
CDR3 protein: CASSQTSGGTSEQFF

J gene: TRBJ1-6
clone size: NA
V gene: TRBV20-1
D gene: NA
CDR3 DNA: TGCAGTGCTTCCACCGGCGCCTATAATTCACCCCTCCACTTT
CDR3 protein: CSASTGAYNSPLHF

J gene: TRBJ2-1
clone size: NA
V gene: TRBV7-3
D gene: NA
CDR3 DNA: TGTGCCAGCAGCTGGGAGAATCGAGTGGAGCAGTTCTTC
CDR3 protein: CASSWENRVEQFF

J gene: TRBJ2-4
clone size: NA
V gene: TRBV20-1
D gene: TRBD2
CDR3 DNA: TGCAGTGCTAGTTGGGCGGGGGGCAAAAACATTCAGTACTTC
CDR3 protein: CSASWAGGKNIQYF

J gene: TRBJ2-1
clone size: few
V gene: TRBV7-9
D gene: NA
CDR3 DNA: TGTGCCAGCAGCGAGGGGGGGTTCGGTGAGCAGTTCTTC
CDR3 protein: CASSEGGFGEQFF

J gene: TRBJ1-2
clone size: many
V gene: TRBV11-2
D gene: TRBD1
CDR3 DNA: TGTGCCAGCAGCTTACCCCCCCAGGGGGTCGGTGGCTACACCTTC
CDR3 protein: CASSLPPQGVGGYTF

J gene: TRBJ1-2
clone size: NA
V gene: TRBV20-1
D gene: NA
CDR3 DNA: TGCAGTGCTTCGAATTCATGGGGGGCGCCCAGAGAGGGTGGCTACACCTTC
CDR3 protein: CSASNSWGAPREGGYTF

J gene: TRBJ1-2
clone size: few
V gene: TRBV10-2
D gene: TRBD1
CDR3 DNA: TGCGCCAGTCGGGACAGGGATAACTATGGCTACACCTTC
CDR3 protein: CASRDRDNYGYTF

J gene: TRBJ1-1
clone size: NA
V gene: TRBV4-2
D gene: NA
CDR3 DNA: TGTGCCAGCAGCCAACAGGGCGTTGGGGAGGCCACTGAAGCTTTCTTT
CDR3 protein: CASSQQGVGEATEAFF

J gene: TRBJ2-1
clone size: few
V gene: TRBV12-5
D gene: TRBD1
CDR3 DNA: TGTGCTAGTGGTTTGGAGGAAACGAGGGGGCGACTTTACAATGAGCAGTTCTTC
CDR3 protein: CASGLEETRGRLYNEQFF

J gene: TRBJ1-1
clone size: NA
V gene: TRBV2
D gene: NA
CDR3 DNA: TGTGCCAGCAGTGTTAGGCCTGATCCGGTGGGTTTCTTT
CDR3 protein: CASSVRPDPVGFF

J gene: TRBJ1-1
clone size: NA
V gene: TRBV29-1
D gene: TRBD1
CDR3 DNA: TGCAGCGCCACACCAGGGGGCATTGAGGGGGACACTGAAGCTTTCTTT
CDR3 protein: CSATPGGIEGDTEAFF

J gene: TRBJ1-1
clone size: few
V gene: TRBV19
D gene: TRBD1
CDR3 DNA: TGTGCCAGTAGCCCGACAGGGAAGGACACTGAAGCTTTCTTT
CDR3 protein: CASSPTGKDTEAFF

J gene: TRBJ2-6
clone size: NA
V gene: TRBV6-1
D gene: NA
CDR3 DNA: TGTGCCAGCCCGGGACAACCATCTGGGGCCAACGTCCTGACTTTC
CDR3 protein: CASPGQPSGANVLTF

J gene: TRBJ2-2
clone size: few
V gene: TRBV7-8
D gene: TRBD2
CDR3 DNA: TGTGCCAGCAGCTTTTCGACTAGCGGGGCGAACACCGGGGAGCTGTTTTTT
CDR3 protein: CASSFSTSGANTGELFF

J gene: TRBJ2-1
clone size: few
V gene: TRBV24-1
D gene: NA
CDR3 DNA: TGTGCCACCAGTGATTCAGGGAATTTTTACAATGAGCAGTTCTTC
CDR3 protein: CATSDSGNFYNEQFF

J gene: TRBJ2-5
clone size: NA
V gene: TRBV6-2/TRBV6-3
D gene: NA
CDR3 DNA: TGTGCCAGCAGTTACGCTGGGGGGGGCGGATTCTCCCTCACACAAGAGACCCAGTACTTC
CDR3 protein: CASSYAGGGGFSLTQETQYF

J gene: TRBJ2-2
clone size: few
V gene: TRBV6-1
D gene: TRBD2
CDR3 DNA: TGTGCCAGCAGTGTGCGGGGGGGCGACGGGGAGCTGTTTTTT
CDR3 protein: CASSVRGGDGELFF

J gene: TRBJ2-3
clone size: NA
V gene: TRBV4-1
D gene: NA
CDR3 DNA: TGCGCCAGCACGGGGGGCGACACAGATACGCAGTATTTT
CDR3 protein: CASTGGDTDTQYF

J gene: TRBJ2-1
clone size: few
V gene: TRBV7-6
D gene: TRBD1
CDR3 DNA: TGTGCCAGCAGCTTAGGGACAGGGATCTACAATGAGCAGTTCTTC
CDR3 protein: CASSLGTGIYNEQFF

J gene: TRBJ2-2
clone size: many
V gene: TRBV7-6
D gene: TRBD1
CDR3 DNA: TGTGCCAGCAGCTTCCGGACAGGGGAAACCGGGGAGCTGTTTTTT
CDR3 protein: CASSFRTGETGELFF

J gene: TRBJ2-1
clone size: NA
V gene: TRBV6-5
D gene: NA
CDR3 DNA: TGTGCCAGCAGTTACTCGACCACGGGTCGCTACAATGAGCAGTTCTTC
CDR3 protein: CASSYSTTGRYNEQFF

J gene: TRBJ1-2
clone size: few
V gene: TRBV6-5
D gene: TRBD1
CDR3 DNA: TGTGCCAGCACCACAGGGGCCTACTATGGCTACACCTTC
CDR3 protein: CASTTGAYYGYTF

J gene: TRBJ2-1
clone size: few
V gene: TRBV7-2
D gene: NA
CDR3 DNA: TGTGCCAGCAGCTTATACAGGACACAACCTAATTTAAACAATGAGCAGTTCTTC
CDR3 protein: CASSLYRTQPNLNNEQFF

J gene: TRBJ1-2
clone size: few
V gene: TRBV29-1
D gene: NA
CDR3 DNA: TGCAGCGTTGGCCAGGAAGACGGGGGCTACACCTTC
CDR3 protein: CSVGQEDGGYTF

J gene: TRBJ2-1
clone size: NA
V gene: TRBV4-2
D gene: NA
CDR3 DNA: TGTGCCAGCAGCCAAAGAGTTGGGGGGCCGAGCTCCTACAATGAGCAGTTCTTC
CDR3 protein: CASSQRVGGPSSYNEQFF

J gene: TRBJ1-2
clone size: NA
V gene: TRBV28
D gene: NA
CDR3 DNA: TGTGCCAGCACCCGGGTTGAAGAAGTCATCTTC
CDR3 protein: CASTRVEEVIF

J gene: TRBJ2-5
clone size: few
V gene: TRBV20-1
D gene: TRBD2
CDR3 DNA: TGCAGTGCTAGAGATTTCCTAGCGGGGGGCTGGGAGACCCAGTACTTC
CDR3 protein: CSARDFLAGGWETQYF

J gene: TRBJ2-6
clone size: few
V gene: TRBV29-1
D gene: NA
CDR3 DNA: TGCAGCGTTGAAGATTGGCAGGGGGGCACCCCCTCTGGGGCCAACGTCCTGACTTTC
CDR3 protein: CSVEDWQGGTPSGANVLTF

J gene: TRBJ2-3
clone size: few
V gene: TRBV7-7
D gene: NA
CDR3 DNA: TGTGCTAGCAGTTTCGAAGTAGGGGGGGCCGCAGATACGCAGTATTTT
CDR3 protein: CASSFEVGGAADTQYF

J gene: TRBJ2-5
clone size: many
V gene: TRBV12-3/TRBV12-4
D gene: TRBD1
CDR3 DNA: TGTGCCAGCAAATACAGGGGGCAAGAGACCCAGTACTTC
CDR3 protein: CASKYRGQETQYF